One sample yielded the 14 T cell receptor beta chains listed below, sequenced in a study of neurological immune-mediated disorders (dated by TCRdb to about 2019). Library construction relied on 5' RACE. Data came from an Illumina HiSeq 2500. TCRdb trimmed the raw reads at Q25, called clones with MiXCR and kept productive beta chains. For every CDR3 protein sequence, its rows merge into one entry that carries the most common genes and DNA. This sample lists fewer than 75,000 distinct CDR3 sequences; 3.4% were detected once. About 3.5% of the sample belongs to the ten largest clones. The sample was PBMCs. The receptors were gathered from a man in his forties or fifties with multiple sclerosis.

This clonotype was observed at least ten times. The chain is built from TRBV4-2 and TRBJ2-2, with D unclear. The CDR3 runs 14 residues. The V gene's germline CDR1 is LGHNA and CDR2 YNFKEQ. V lost 0 bases to trimming and J lost 5 bases, with 7 bases between them. The chain's CDR3 is CASSQELGTGELFF. The CDR3 nucleotides read TGTGCCAGCAGCCAAGAATTAGGGACCGGGGAGCTGTTTTTT.

This clonotype came up many times. The V and J genes are TRBV3-1 and TRBJ1-5; D call uncertain. Per the germline V gene, CDR1 is LGHDT and CDR2 is YNNKEL (reference sequence). CDR3 length equals 15 residues. With 3 bases removed from V and 1 base from J, the gap between germline ends came to 10 bases. The DNA for the CDR3 is TGTGCCAGCAGCCACTCTGGGGTGAGCAATCAGCCCCAGCATTTT. Translation gives CASSHSGVSNQPQHF.

In this sample, this clonotype turned up many times. The chain has TRBV7-9 and TRBJ2-5; a weak D match, TRBD2 (6 bases). CDR1 is SEHNR and CDR2 is FQNEAQ in the germline V gene (reference sequence). This CDR3 is 16 amino acids long. Trimming shortened V by 2 bases and J by 5 bases, and 18 bases separated the two germline ends. The DNA of the CDR3 is TGTGCCAGCAGCTTATATGTAACGGGAGCTGGTGAGACCCAGTACTTC. This translates into CASSLYVTGAGETQYF.

This clonotype was found a few times. The genes are TRBV7-9 and TRBJ2-7; D is uncertain. V was trimmed by 5 bases and J by 3 bases, leaving 11 bases between them. Per the germline V gene, CDR1 is SEHNR and CDR2 is FQNEAQ (reference sequence). CDR3 length: 13 amino acids. The CDR3 sequence: CASSPVGSYEQYF. The CDR3 DNA is TGTGCCAGCAGCCCCGTAGGTAGCTACGAGCAGTACTTC.

The table lists this clonotype with many counts. V is TRBV5-1 and J is TRBJ2-1, with D unclear. V shed 3 bases and J shed 5 bases, with 6 bases lying between them. This CDR3 contains 12 residues. Germline V CDR1 and CDR2: SGHRS, YFSETQ. The CDR3 DNA follows: TGCGCCAGCAGCTCCCTCGACAATGAGCAGTTCTTC. Translated, it gives CASSSLDNEQFF.

Notes on this clonotype: This is likely a read error, given that the CDR3 carries no conserved phenylalanine or tryptophan at its end. This chain connects TRBV7-2 to TRBJ2-5; D is perhaps TRBD2 (6 bases). CDR1 SGHTA and CDR2 FQGNSA come from the germline V gene. The V end lost 5 bases, the J end lost 5 bases, and 24 bases lay between the germline ends. This CDR3 has 17 residues. This CDR3 is CASSGGRASYLGETQYN. The CDR3 DNA follows: TGTGCCAGCAGCGGAGGGCGCGCGAGTTATTTGGGGGAGACCCAGTACAAC.

This clonotype was counted at least ten times. The chain joins TRBV25-1 to TRBJ2-1, with 11 bases that match TRBD2. Germline trimming cut 5 bases from V and 12 bases from J; bases unmatched to any gene: 12. There are 15 residues in the CDR3. Germline CDR1 reads MGHDK; CDR2 reads SYGVNS. The CDR3 loop is CASSPFSGGGVGQFF. CDR3 in DNA: TGTGCCAGCAGTCCGTTTAGCGGGGGGGGCGTCGGGCAGTTCTTC.

This clonotype was counted at least ten times. This chain links TRBV4-2 with TRBJ1-1; D might be TRBD1 (6 bases). Germline CDR1 reads LGHNA; CDR2 reads YNFKEQ. This CDR3 has 14 residues. Trimming pared 3 bases from V and 3 bases from J, leaving 11 bases between. CDR3 nucleotide sequence: TGTGCCAGCAGCCACCTCGCAGGGGACACTGAAGCTTTCTTT. Protein: CASSHLAGDTEAFF.

This clonotype was observed at least ten times. The V and J genes are TRBV5-6 and TRBJ2-5; 8 bases agree with TRBD1. Trimming removed 4 bases from V and 2 bases from J; junction bases left unmatched: 4. This CDR3 comprises 14 residues. Germline CDR1 is SGHDT and CDR2 is YYEEEE. In DNA, the CDR3 is TGTGCCAGCAGCCCCGGACAGGGACAAGAGACCCAGTACTTC. The encoded protein is CASSPGQGQETQYF.

This clonotype was picked up many times. The rearrangement links TRBV2 to TRBJ1-1, with D perhaps TRBD1 (6 bases). This CDR3 has 15 residues. Trimming stripped 4 bases from V and 3 bases from J, with 15 bases between. The germline V gene encodes CDR1 SNHLY and CDR2 FYNNEI. The CDR3 sequence is CASSVEPAGDTEAFF. The CDR3 DNA reads TGTGCCAGCAGTGTTGAACCGGCAGGGGACACTGAAGCTTTCTTT.

This clonotype was picked up many times. This chain joins TRBV5-6 and TRBJ1-1; D perhaps matches TRBD1 (6 bases). The V end was cut by 4 bases, the J end by 0 bases, with 13 bases between. The CDR3 contains 15 residues. Germline-derived CDR1 and CDR2 are SGHDT and YYEEEE. Here the CDR3 reads CASSLWTAMNTEAFF. In nucleotides, the CDR3 is TGTGCCAGCAGCCTATGGACAGCGATGAACACTGAAGCTTTCTTT.

Comments on this clonotype: One end of the junction is discordant with germline, which a read error may explain. V and J are TRBV7-8 and TRBJ1-5; 8 bases align to TRBD1. The germline gives CDR1 SGHVS, CDR2 FQNEAQ. The CDR3 totals 15 residues. This chain's CDR3 is CASSLDRGPAKTQNF. CDR3 bases: TGTGCCAGCAGTCTCGACAGGGGCCCTGCTAAGACCCAGAATTTT.

This clonotype was observed many times. This rearrangement joins TRBV6-6 to TRBJ2-1; D is possibly TRBD2 (6 bases). The CDR3 covers 13 residues. Per germline, CDR1 MNHNY and CDR2 SVGAGI (reference sequence). V was trimmed by 8 bases and J by 0 bases, leaving 8 bases between them. The CDR3: CASHGSSYNEQFF. The CDR3 DNA reads as TGTGCCAGCCACGGGAGCTCCTACAATGAGCAGTTCTTC.

This clonotype was counted at least ten times. The chain recombines TRBV25-1 with TRBJ1-4; D gene uncertain. Per germline, CDR1 MGHDK and CDR2 SYGVNS. Trimming left V 3 bases short and J 4 bases short, with 12 bases between. The length of the CDR3 is 15 residues. The CDR3 reads CASSDPAPRNEKLFF. The CDR3 coding sequence is TGTGCCAGCAGTGATCCGGCACCGCGTAATGAAAAACTGTTTTTT.